These T cell receptor beta chains were read from a single sample in a study of blood T cell repertoires in COVID-19. Some clones are missing from TCRdb's copy, which holds only in-frame ones; the method was immunoSEQ multiplex PCR. Found here are approximately 88,000 clones, about nine tenths of them singletons; the top ten hold around 14%. Material for sequencing was peripheral blood. Every receptor here comes from a male donor with acute or convalescent COVID-19. Both conserved end residues are part of each CDR3. A D gene is named only where the DNA matches it firmly. The listing skips clone size in some rows; elsewhere it reads once, few, many or a size class.

size,D,length,V,J,CDR3,DNA
-,TRBD1,14,TRBV5-1,TRBJ2-7,CASSADRGGMGQYF,TGCGCCAGCAGCGCGGACAGGGGAGGAATGGGGCAGTACTTC
-,-,15,TRBV1,TRBJ2-2,CTPGLAGSHTGELFF,TGCACCCCTGGACTAGCGGGGTCCCACACCGGGGAGCTGTTTTTT
-,-,17,TRBV10-3,TRBJ1-1,CAISESNIARRNTEAFF,TGTGCCATCAGTGAGTCCAACATCGCACGGAGGAACACTGAAGCTTTCTTT
-,TRBD1,16,TRBV7-9,TRBJ1-1,CASSFGDRGPNTEAFF,TGTGCCAGCAGCTTCGGAGACAGGGGTCCCAACACTGAAGCTTTCTTT
-,-,18,TRBV7-2,TRBJ2-3,CASSLSVPGPLSTDTQYF,TGTGCCAGCAGCCTCTCGGTTCCTGGGCCTTTAAGCACAGATACGCAGTATTTT
-,-,12,TRBV30,TRBJ1-2,CAWSVQPAGYTF,TGTGCCTGGAGTGTACAGCCTGCTGGCTACACCTTC
once,-,15,TRBV19,TRBJ1-5,CASSINGYSNQPQHF,TGTGCCAGTAGTATTAACGGGTATAGCAATCAGCCCCAGCATTTT
-,TRBD2,15,TRBV19,TRBJ2-1,CASRLAGLAYNEQFF,TGTGCCAGTAGATTAGCGGGTCTGGCCTACAATGAGCAGTTCTTC
-,TRBD2,19,TRBV7-2,TRBJ2-4,CASSLTPGTSGGPGGIQYF,TGTGCCAGCAGCTTGACCCCCGGGACTAGCGGGGGGCCCGGGGGCATTCAGTACTTC
-,TRBD1,13,TRBV6-1,TRBJ1-2,CASSEGRGDGYTF,TGTGCCAGCAGTGAGGGCAGGGGGGATGGCTACACCTTC
-,TRBD1,16,TRBV2,TRBJ1-5,CASSRDRGSTNQPQHF,TGTGCCAGCAGTAGAGACAGGGGGTCAACAAATCAGCCCCAGCATTTT
once,-,12,TRBV12-3/TRBV12-4,TRBJ2-7,CASSWTVGEQYF,TGTGCCAGCAGTTGGACAGTTGGGGAGCAGTACTTC
-,TRBD1,13,TRBV29-1,TRBJ1-2,CSVDGDRVGGYTF,TGCAGCGTTGATGGGGACAGGGTGGGAGGCTACACCTTC
-,TRBD2,15,TRBV6-5,TRBJ2-1,CASRAGTREYNEQFF,TGTGCCAGCAGGGCCGGGACTAGGGAATACAATGAGCAGTTCTTC
-,-,13,TRBV7-3,TRBJ2-5,CASSPQGGETQYF,TGTGCCAGCAGCCCACAGGGCGGAGAGACCCAGTACTTC
few,-,14,TRBV7-8,TRBJ1-2,CASSLVQGSGGYTF,TGTGCCAGCAGCTTAGTACAGGGAAGTGGTGGCTACACCTTC
once,TRBD2,20,TRBV27,TRBJ2-4,CASSPLGTSGGALAKNIQYF,TGTGCCAGCAGTCCCCTCGGGACTAGCGGGGGGGCCCTAGCCAAAAACATTCAGTACTTC
-,-,14,TRBV29-1,TRBJ1-4,CSVEPRRLDEKLFF,TGCAGCGTGGAGCCCCGCCGGCTGGATGAAAAACTGTTTTTT
-,TRBD1,15,TRBV6-1,TRBJ1-1,CASSEASQGASEAFF,TGTGCCAGCAGTGAAGCGAGCCAGGGGGCCTCTGAAGCTTTCTTT
-,-,12,TRBV29-1,TRBJ2-1,CSVRRTENEQFF,TGCAGCGTTCGACGGACAGAAAATGAGCAGTTCTTC
-,TRBD2,16,TRBV7-8,TRBJ2-3,CASSLALAGSTDTQYF,TGTGCCAGCAGCTTAGCCCTAGCGGGTAGCACAGATACGCAGTATTTT
-,TRBD1,15,TRBV28,TRBJ1-4,CASESTTGDNEKLFF,TGTGCCAGCGAATCGACAACAGGGGATAATGAAAAACTGTTTTTT
-,TRBD1,16,TRBV2,TRBJ1-5,CASSGPGQGANQPQHF,TGTGCCAGCAGTGGACCGGGACAGGGGGCGAATCAGCCCCAGCATTTT
-,TRBD2,17,TRBV18,TRBJ2-5,CASSPTRTSGGQETQYF,TGTGCCAGCTCACCAACTAGGACTAGCGGGGGGCAAGAGACCCAGTACTTC
-,TRBD2,15,TRBV9,TRBJ2-5,CASSTRGGAQETQYF,TGTGCCAGCAGCACCCGCGGGGGGGCCCAAGAGACCCAGTACTTC
-,TRBD1,16,TRBV19,TRBJ1-5,CASSLGRQGPNQPQHF,TGTGCCAGTTCCCTCGGCCGACAGGGCCCCAATCAGCCCCAGCATTTT
-,TRBD1,16,TRBV27,TRBJ2-1,CASSFSGTGGYNEQFF,TGTGCCAGCAGTTTTTCCGGGACAGGGGGCTACAATGAGCAGTTCTTC
-,TRBD1,15,TRBV3-1/TRBV3-2,TRBJ1-1,CASSQDIQGYTEAFF,TGTGCCAGCAGCCAAGATATACAGGGGTACACTGAAGCTTTCTTT
-,-,13,TRBV29-1,TRBJ1-6,CSVVQPLDSPLHF,TGCAGCGTTGTACAGCCCCTGGATTCACCCCTCCACTTT
-,TRBD2,16,TRBV6-1,TRBJ2-1,CASSEVGTSLYNEQFF,TGTGCCAGCAGTGAAGTGGGGACTAGCCTATACAATGAGCAGTTCTTC
once,TRBD1,14,TRBV6-5,TRBJ2-7,CASRGKDRVHEQYF,TGTGCCAGCAGGGGGAAGGACAGGGTGCACGAGCAGTACTTC
-,-,14,TRBV2,TRBJ1-1,CASSYGTRNTEAFF,TGTGCCAGCAGTTACGGGACAAGGAACACTGAAGCTTTCTTT
few,TRBD1,16,TRBV9,TRBJ1-3,CASSATGGDSGNTIYF,TGTGCCAGCAGCGCGACAGGGGGCGACTCTGGAAACACCATATATTTT
-,-,15,TRBV14,TRBJ2-5,CASSHRRGAQETQYF,TGTGCCAGCAGCCACCGCAGGGGGGCACAAGAGACCCAGTACTTC
-,TRBD1,15,TRBV30,TRBJ2-7,CAWSRMGTGGYEQYF,TGTGCCTGGAGTAGGATGGGGACAGGGGGTTACGAGCAGTACTTC
once,-,14,TRBV6-5,TRBJ1-5,CASSLRLYNQPQHF,TGTGCCAGCAGCCTTAGACTGTACAATCAGCCCCAGCATTTT
-,TRBD2,19,TRBV3-1/TRBV3-2,TRBJ2-5,CASSQESKRGRRRQETQYF,TGTGCCAGCAGCCAAGAATCTAAGCGGGGCAGAAGGCGCCAAGAGACCCAGTACTTC
-,-,17,TRBV7-9,TRBJ2-3,CASSPMTAGYGTDTQYF,TGTGCCAGCAGCCCAATGACTGCGGGGTACGGCACAGATACGCAGTATTTT
-,-,16,TRBV9,TRBJ2-5,CASSVEGDLGGETQYF,TGTGCCAGCAGCGTAGAAGGGGACCTAGGAGGGGAGACCCAGTACTTC
-,TRBD2,17,TRBV4-1,TRBJ2-3,CASSQDASGGLTDTQYF,TGCGCCAGCAGCCAAGACGCTAGCGGGGGGCTCACAGATACGCAGTATTTT
-,TRBD1,14,TRBV5-1,TRBJ2-3,CASSPGTGIDTQYF,TGCGCCAGCAGCCCCGGGACAGGGATCGATACGCAGTATTTT
-,TRBD1,16,TRBV3-1/TRBV3-2,TRBJ1-2,CASSHFRDRTTYGYTF,TGTGCCAGCAGCCATTTTAGGGACAGGACCACTTATGGCTACACCTTC
-,TRBD1,15,TRBV10-3,TRBJ1-1,CAISKQGTGGTEAFF,TGTGCCATCAGTAAGCAAGGGACAGGGGGGACTGAAGCTTTCTTT
once,-,14,TRBV6-5,TRBJ1-2,CASTMGDTNYGYTF,TGTGCCAGCACTATGGGGGACACCAACTATGGCTACACCTTC
-,TRBD2,15,TRBV2,TRBJ2-3,CASSARGMGTDTQYF,TGTGCCAGCAGTGCGCGGGGGATGGGCACAGATACGCAGTATTTT
-,-,13,TRBV2,TRBJ1-6,CASSDSLGSPLHF,TGTGCCAGCAGTGACAGTCTTGGTTCACCCCTCCACTTT
-,TRBD1,16,TRBV9,TRBJ1-1,CASSARQGALGTEAFF,TGTGCCAGCAGCGCAAGACAGGGGGCGCTCGGCACTGAAGCTTTCTTT
-,-,15,TRBV6-5,TRBJ1-6,CASSYDTGWNSPLHF,TGTGCCAGCAGTTACGACACGGGGTGGAATTCACCCCTCCACTTT
-,TRBD2,21,TRBV19,TRBJ2-1,CASSIGGLGSILTVSYNEQFF,TGTGCCAGTAGTATAGGAGGACTAGGGTCAATATTGACTGTCTCCTACAATGAGCAGTTCTTC